Detailed here is one TCR beta chain. The sample comes from a study of OX40 agonist ivuxolimab in advanced cancers. The V and J ends lost 5 bases and 5 bases, in that order; junction bases with no gene match: 6. Germline V gene lookup returns CDR1 SGHTA and CDR2 FQGNSA. The length of the CDR3 is 14 residues. The protocol was immunoSEQ multiplex PCR, while the TCRdb copy is restricted to in-frame clones and leaves out a portion. The table shows some 100,000 clones, with just over 90% occurring only once. The TCR was taken from an adult with an advanced solid tumor such as melanoma, head and neck, liver or kidney cancer. This chain uses TRBV7-2 with TRBJ2-5; 9 positions match TRBD1. Sequenced material: CD4+ or CD8+ T cells sorted from blood, taken in a trial of the OX40 agonist ivuxolimab. The CDR3 region is CASSPTGGYETQYF. CDR3 DNA: TGTGCCAGCAGCCCGACAGGGGGTTACGAGACCCAGTACTTC.